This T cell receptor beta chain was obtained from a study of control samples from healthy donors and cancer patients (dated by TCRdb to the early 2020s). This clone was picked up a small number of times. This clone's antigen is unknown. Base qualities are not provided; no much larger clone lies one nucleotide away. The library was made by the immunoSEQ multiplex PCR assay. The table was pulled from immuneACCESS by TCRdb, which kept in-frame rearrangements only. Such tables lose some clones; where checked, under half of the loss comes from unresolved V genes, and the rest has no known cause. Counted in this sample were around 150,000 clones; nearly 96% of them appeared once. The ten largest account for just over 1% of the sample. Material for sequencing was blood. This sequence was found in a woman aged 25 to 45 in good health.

The CDR3 here reads CASSLGTAQYNSPLHF. The sequenced DNA is TGTGCCAGCAGCCTTGGGACCGCTCAATATAATTCACCCCTCCACTTT. The V and J genes are TRBV11-2 and TRBJ1-6; matching of 5 bases hints at TRBD1 as the D gene. V loses 5 bases, J loses 4 bases, and the germline ends lie 15 bases apart. The CDR3 has 16 amino acids, counting the end cysteine and phenylalanine. Only the CDR3 DNA is retained, 48 bases long and in frame from the first base. The germline V gene specifies SGHAT as CDR1 and FQNNGV as CDR2.